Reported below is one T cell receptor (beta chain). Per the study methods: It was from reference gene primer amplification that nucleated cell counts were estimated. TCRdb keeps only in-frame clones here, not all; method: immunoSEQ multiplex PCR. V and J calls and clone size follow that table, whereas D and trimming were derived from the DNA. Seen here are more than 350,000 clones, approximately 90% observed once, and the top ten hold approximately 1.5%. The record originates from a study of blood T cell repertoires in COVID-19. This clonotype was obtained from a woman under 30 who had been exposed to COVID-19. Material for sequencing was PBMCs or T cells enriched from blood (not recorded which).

For the CDR3, the DNA is TGTGCCAGCAGAGCGTTGGGGACAGGGGTCAACACCGGGGAGCTGTTTTTT. This translates into CASRALGTGVNTGELFF. The chain joins TRBV3-1 (or the pseudogene TRBV3-2) to TRBJ2-2, with TRBD1 matching 10 bases. The CDR3 contains 17 residues. Germline V gene data show CDR1 as LGHDT and CDR2 as YNNKEL (reference sequence). The trim removed 6 bases at V and 2 bases at J, leaving 9 bases unmatched.